This TCR beta chain was obtained from a study of naive and memory T cell subsets. This clonotype has just a few counts. After the first PCR, alpha and beta chain libraries were processed separately. CD4 T cells were positively selected, then CD8 T cells from the CD4-negative fraction. Cells stained for CD3, CD4, CD8, CD45RA and CD27 were sorted into four subsets. This CDR3 spans 13 amino acids. V dropped 1 base and J dropped 3 bases, with 7 bases sitting between them. CDR1 and CDR2 from the germline V gene are DFQATT and SNEGSKA (reference sequence). Both TRBC1 and TRBC2 were covered by a beta constant-region primer of two equimolar oligonucleotides. The ligated cDNA underwent four PCR rounds using SP2 and nested alpha and beta constant-region primers. TCRdb fed the UMI-ligation and nested PCR reads into MiXCR, producing one record per CDR3 protein. Of 15,000 to 20,000 distinct CDR3 sequences listed, roughly 10% were seen once; the top ten hold about 21%.

The TCR was taken from a human donor in good health. The chain is built from TRBV20-1 and TRBJ2-1; D unclear. Sequencing was done on a sample of central memory CD8+ T cells from blood. In nucleotides, the CDR3 is TGCAGTGCTAGAGGGGTAGTCTACAATGAGCAGTTCTTC. Amino acids: CSARGVVYNEQFF.